The rows below give T cell receptor beta chains drawn from one sample of a study of blood T cell repertoires in COVID-19. Sequencing used immunoSEQ multiplex PCR; TCRdb keeps in-frame clones, though not all of them. This sample has about 250,000 clones; 75% to 90% occur once, and the top ten carry about 4.3%. The specimen was PBMCs or T cells enriched from blood (not recorded which). The receptors originated from a young woman who had recovered from COVID-19. CDR3s include the opening cysteine and the closing phenylalanine or tryptophan. D genes are given only for firm matches. The size field is filled for only some rows; it gives once, few, many or a size class.

j_call: TRBJ1-1; d_call: TRBD1; v_call: TRBV13; clone_size: .; cdr3_length: 13; cdr3_aa: CASRAGGRDEAFF; cdr3_nt: TGTGCCAGCAGGGCAGGGGGCCGGGATGAAGCTTTCTTT
j_call: TRBJ1-2; d_call: TRBD1; v_call: TRBV28; clone_size: .; cdr3_length: 14; cdr3_aa: CASSLGQGVGDYTF; cdr3_nt: TGTGCCAGCAGTTTGGGACAGGGGGTCGGGGACTACACCTTC
j_call: TRBJ2-1; d_call: TRBD2; v_call: TRBV28; clone_size: .; cdr3_length: 15; cdr3_aa: CASSSGGRVYNEQFF; cdr3_nt: TGTGCCAGCAGTTCGGGGGGGCGGGTCTACAATGAGCAGTTCTTC
j_call: TRBJ1-2; d_call: TRBD1; v_call: TRBV14; clone_size: .; cdr3_length: 17; cdr3_aa: CASSQPGQGAINYGYTF; cdr3_nt: TGTGCCAGCAGCCAACCGGGACAGGGGGCGATTAACTATGGCTACACCTTC
j_call: TRBJ1-1; d_call: TRBD1; v_call: TRBV5-1; clone_size: few; cdr3_length: 14; cdr3_aa: CASSATGGNTEAFF; cdr3_nt: TGCGCCAGCAGCGCGACAGGGGGAAACACTGAAGCTTTCTTT
j_call: TRBJ2-2; d_call: TRBD2; v_call: TRBV27; clone_size: .; cdr3_length: 15; cdr3_aa: CASSLFPSGSGELFF; cdr3_nt: TGTGCCAGCAGTTTATTCCCAAGCGGGAGTGGGGAGCTGTTTTTT
j_call: TRBJ2-7; d_call: .; v_call: TRBV11-2; clone_size: .; cdr3_length: 13; cdr3_aa: CASSFVVNYEQYF; cdr3_nt: TGTGCCAGCAGCTTTGTCGTTAACTACGAGCAGTACTTC
j_call: TRBJ1-5; d_call: TRBD1; v_call: TRBV18; clone_size: few; cdr3_length: 18; cdr3_aa: CASSSKKATGKGNQPQHF; cdr3_nt: TGTGCCAGCTCATCGAAGAAAGCGACAGGGAAGGGCAATCAGCCCCAGCATTTT
j_call: TRBJ1-1; d_call: .; v_call: TRBV10-2; clone_size: .; cdr3_length: 12; cdr3_aa: CASSEERTEAFF; cdr3_nt: TGCGCCAGCAGTGAGGAGAGAACTGAAGCTTTCTTT
j_call: TRBJ1-1; d_call: .; v_call: TRBV5-4; clone_size: .; cdr3_length: 13; cdr3_aa: CASSKQGDTEAFF; cdr3_nt: TGTGCCAGCAGCAAACAGGGAGACACTGAAGCTTTCTTT
j_call: TRBJ1-1; d_call: .; v_call: TRBV19; clone_size: many; cdr3_length: 17; cdr3_aa: CASSILGDAASGTEAFF; cdr3_nt: TGTGCCAGTAGTATATTGGGAGACGCTGCTTCGGGCACTGAAGCTTTCTTT
j_call: TRBJ2-7; d_call: .; v_call: TRBV19; clone_size: .; cdr3_length: 14; cdr3_aa: CASSLLGGTYEQYF; cdr3_nt: TGTGCCAGTAGCCTCCTAGGGGGAACCTACGAGCAGTACTTC